Sequencing of this T cell receptor (beta chain) was carried out in a study of monozygotic twins with inflammatory bowel disease. A template switching step added UMIs, each with a 6-nucleotide sample barcode. The authors ran two nested PCRs of 16 and 9 cycles on TCRalpha and TCRbeta cDNA. TCRdb reprocessed the 5' RACE reads; each CDR3 protein has one entry and no DNA is given. The table for this sample gives about 210,000 distinct CDR3 sequences. Investigators pulled total RNA out of whole blood and did not sort T cells. The CDR3 runs 19 residues. Germline CDR1 SGHAT, CDR2 FQNNGV. The receptor was derived from a human donor with ulcerative colitis or Crohn's disease, or a healthy co-twin of an affected twin (not recorded which). V is TRBV11-2 and J is TRBJ2-3; TCRdb designates TRBD1, a call that cannot be tested without DNA. The material sequenced was blood. CDR3 sequence reads: CASSFMGALPPPLRGTQYF.